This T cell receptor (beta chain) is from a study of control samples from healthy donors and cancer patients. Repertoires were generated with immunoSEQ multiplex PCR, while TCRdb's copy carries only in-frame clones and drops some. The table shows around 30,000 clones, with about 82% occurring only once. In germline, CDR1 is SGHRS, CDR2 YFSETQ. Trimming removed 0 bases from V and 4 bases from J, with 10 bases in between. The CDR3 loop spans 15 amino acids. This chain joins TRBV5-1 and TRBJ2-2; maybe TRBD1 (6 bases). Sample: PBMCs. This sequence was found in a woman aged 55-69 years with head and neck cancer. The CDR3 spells CASSLEATGTGELFF. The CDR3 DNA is TGCGCCAGCAGCTTGGAGGCGACAGGCACCGGGGAGCTGTTTTTT.